Following are 10 T cell receptor beta chains from one sample sequenced in a study of Ad26.COV2.S vaccination and SARS-CoV-2 variants. The protocol was immunoSEQ multiplex PCR, while the TCRdb copy is restricted to in-frame clones and leaves out a portion. The sample shows around 400,000 clones, about 88% of them seen only once. This sample's treatment: 15 to 20 received Ad26.COV2.S at low or high dose, single or two shots; several received placebo; per-sample allocation not given. The study sampled participants on day 63 after the first vaccine or placebo injection. The source was peripheral blood, collected in a trial of Ad26.COV2.S vaccine versus placebo. Receptors originate from a person between 18 and 65 years old who received the Ad26.COV2.S COVID-19 vaccine or a placebo.

The CDR3 loop is CASSVGGRAGSNIQYF. In DNA, the CDR3 is TGTGCCAGCAGCGTAGGAGGCCGGGCAGGATCAAACATTCAGTACTTC. The chain couples TRBV9 to TRBJ2-4; D ambiguous. Germline values: CDR1 SGDLS, CDR2 YYNGEE. Trimming stripped 0 bases from V and 6 bases from J, with 16 bases between. The CDR3 has 16 amino acids.

The rearrangement uses TRBV9 and TRBJ2-7; a possible D gene is TRBD1 (5 bases). Germline CDR1 and CDR2: SGDLS and YYNGEE. This CDR3 contains 13 residues. V dropped 3 bases and J dropped 3 bases, with 10 bases sitting between them. Written as DNA, the CDR3 is TGTGCCAGCAGCGGGGGCCAACACTACGAGCAGTACTTC. It specifies CASSGGQHYEQYF.

The chain is built from TRBV6-1 and TRBJ2-7; 14 nucleotides align to TRBD2. The CDR3 extends over 16 amino acids. The germline gives CDR1 MNHNS, CDR2 SASEGT. V trimming: 4 bases; J trimming: 1 base; junction bases outside the gene matches: 3. The CDR3 spells CASSGGTSGSSYEQYF. Written as DNA, the CDR3 is TGTGCCAGCAGTGGCGGGACTAGCGGGAGTTCCTACGAGCAGTACTTC.

With regard to this clone: The same CDR3 also results from other DNA sequences found in this sample. The rearrangement uses TRBV28 and TRBJ2-3; D uncertain. This CDR3 contains 12 residues. Germline V gene data show CDR1 as MDHEN and CDR2 as SYDVKM. Trimming cost V 3 bases and J 4 bases, with 5 bases left between them. The CDR3 DNA reads TGTGCCAGCAGTTTGCTCGCAGATACGCAGTATTTT. Protein sequence: CASSLLADTQYF.

The V and J genes are TRBV7-9 and TRBJ2-5; D gene uncertain. CDR1 and CDR2 from the germline V gene are SEHNR and FQNEAQ (reference sequence). The CDR3 spans 14 residues. Trimming took 3 bases from V and 6 from J, leaving 14 bases between them. The CDR3 protein is CASSFGSAFQTQYF. The CDR3 DNA sequence: TGTGCCAGCAGCTTCGGGTCAGCCTTTCAGACCCAGTACTTC.

The rearrangement links TRBV28 to TRBJ1-1; D remains unclear. The CDR3 sequence is 15 residues long. In germline, CDR1 is MDHEN, CDR2 SYDVKM. The V end lost 5 bases, the J end lost 0 bases, and 13 bases lay between the germline ends. For the CDR3, the DNA is TGTGCCAGCAGTCTGACAAGCCCCTTGAACACTGAAGCTTTCTTT. Its protein product is CASSLTSPLNTEAFF.

This clone has a handful of counts. The chain uses TRBV7-9 and TRBJ1-2; the D is unclear. The V and J ends lost 7 bases and 3 bases respectively, with 12 bases between them. Germline V CDR1 and CDR2: SEHNR, FQNEAQ (reference sequence). The length of the CDR3 is 13 residues. CDR3 sequence: CASTLGLYYGYTF. The CDR3 DNA sequence: TGTGCCAGCACTCTCGGACTCTACTATGGCTACACCTTC.

J is TRBJ2-2 and V is TRBV18; D unresolved. The V end was cut by 1 base, the J end by 6 bases, with 12 bases between. Germline V lookup: CDR1 KGHSH, CDR2 LQKENI. The CDR3 consists of 15 residues. The CDR3 is CASSPRPDQSGELFF. CDR3 coding DNA: TGTGCCAGCTCACCACGACCTGACCAGTCCGGGGAGCTGTTTTTT.

The CDR3 nucleotides read TGTGCCAGCAGCCAATTTATCGGGACTAGCGGGAGGATCAACGAGCAGTACTTC. Protein sequence: CASSQFIGTSGRINEQYF. V usage is TRBV4-2 and J usage is TRBJ2-7; TRBD2 agrees at 15 bases. V lost 2 bases to trimming and J lost 5 bases; unmatched junction nucleotides: 10. Germline CDR1 reads LGHNA; CDR2 reads YNFKEQ. The CDR3 is 18 amino acids.

V is TRBV5-6 and J is TRBJ2-7; TRBD1 matches 10 bases. CDR3 length: 14 residues. The V gene end was trimmed by 5 bases and the J gene end by 5 bases; junction bases not matched to a gene: 7. In germline, CDR1 is SGHDT, CDR2 YYEEEE. The CDR3 DNA is TGTGCCAGCAGTCCCGGGACAGGGGCCCACGAGCAGTACTTC. Its translation is CASSPGTGAHEQYF. The full variable domain, in which reference TRBV5-6 and TRBJ2-7 provide the parts outside the CDR3, is DAGVTQSPTHLIKTRGQQVTLRCSPKSGHDTVSWYQQALGQGPQFIFQYYEEEERQRGNFPDRFSGHQFPNYSSELNVNALLLGDSALYLCASSPGTGAHEQYFGPGTRLTVT.